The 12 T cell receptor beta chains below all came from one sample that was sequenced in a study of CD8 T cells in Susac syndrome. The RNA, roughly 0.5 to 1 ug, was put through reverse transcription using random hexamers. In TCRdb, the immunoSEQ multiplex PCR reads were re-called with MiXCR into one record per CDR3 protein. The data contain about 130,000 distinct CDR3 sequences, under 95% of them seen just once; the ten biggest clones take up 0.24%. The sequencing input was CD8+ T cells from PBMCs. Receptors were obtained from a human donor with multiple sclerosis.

The CDR3 region is CASRSLSGIALETQYF. The DNA of the CDR3 is TGTGCCAGCAGGAGCCTGAGCGGGATCGCTCTGGAGACCCAGTACTTC. The rearrangement links TRBV6-6 to TRBJ2-5, with TRBD2 matching 7 bases. This CDR3 region has 16 residues. Looked up from germline, CDR1 is MNHNY and CDR2 is SVGAGI (reference sequence). Trimming took 6 bases from V and 5 from J; bases not matched to a gene: 15.

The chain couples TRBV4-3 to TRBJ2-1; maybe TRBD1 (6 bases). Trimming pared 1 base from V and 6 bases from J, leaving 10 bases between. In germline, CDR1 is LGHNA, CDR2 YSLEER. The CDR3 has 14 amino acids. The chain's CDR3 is CASSQVSRGNEQFF. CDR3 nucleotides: TGCGCCAGCAGCCAAGTTTCCAGGGGCAATGAGCAGTTCTTC.

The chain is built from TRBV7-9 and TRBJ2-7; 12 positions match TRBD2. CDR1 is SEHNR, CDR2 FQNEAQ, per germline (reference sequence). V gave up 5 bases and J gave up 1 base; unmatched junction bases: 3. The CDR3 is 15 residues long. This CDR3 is CASSILAGGSYEQYF. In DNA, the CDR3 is TGTGCCAGCAGCATACTAGCGGGAGGATCCTACGAGCAGTACTTC.

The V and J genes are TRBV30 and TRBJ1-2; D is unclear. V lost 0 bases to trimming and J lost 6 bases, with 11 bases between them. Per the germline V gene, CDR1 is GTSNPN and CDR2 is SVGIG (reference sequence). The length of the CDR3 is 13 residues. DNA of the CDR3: TGTGCCTGGAGTGTAGCCGGACTGGATGGCTACACCTTC. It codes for CAWSVAGLDGYTF.

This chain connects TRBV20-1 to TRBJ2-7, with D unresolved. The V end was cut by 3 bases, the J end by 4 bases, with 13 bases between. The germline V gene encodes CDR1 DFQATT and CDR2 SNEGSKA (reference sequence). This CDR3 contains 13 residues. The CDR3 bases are TGCAGTGCTAGGAGCTCAGCCCGGTACGAGCAGTACTTC. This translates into CSARSSARYEQYF.

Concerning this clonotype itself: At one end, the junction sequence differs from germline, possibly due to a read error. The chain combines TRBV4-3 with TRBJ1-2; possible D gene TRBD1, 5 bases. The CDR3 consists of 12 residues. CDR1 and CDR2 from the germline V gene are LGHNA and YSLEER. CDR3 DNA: TGCGCCAGCAGCCAAGTAGGCAGGGTGTTCTCCTTC. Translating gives CASSQVGRVFSF.

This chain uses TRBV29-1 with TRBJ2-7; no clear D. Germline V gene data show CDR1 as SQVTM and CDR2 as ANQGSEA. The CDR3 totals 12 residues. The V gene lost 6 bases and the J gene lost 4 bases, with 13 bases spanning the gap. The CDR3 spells CSVNTARYEQYF. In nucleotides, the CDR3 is TGCAGCGTCAACACAGCGAGATACGAGCAGTACTTC.

CDR3 sequence reads: CSAEAGPSYEQYF. The CDR3 region has the DNA TGCAGTGCCGAAGCGGGCCCCTCCTACGAGCAGTACTTC. The genes are TRBV20-1 and TRBJ2-7; the D gene is possibly TRBD2 (6 bases). Trimming left V 6 bases short and J 0 bases short, with 12 bases between. This CDR3 contains 13 residues. Germline V lookup: CDR1 DFQATT, CDR2 SNEGSKA (reference sequence).

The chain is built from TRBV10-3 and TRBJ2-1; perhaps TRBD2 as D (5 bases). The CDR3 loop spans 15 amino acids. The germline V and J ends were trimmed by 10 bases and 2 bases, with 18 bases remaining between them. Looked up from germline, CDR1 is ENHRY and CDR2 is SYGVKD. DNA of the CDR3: TGTGCCACTCAGCGGTCCGATAGGACCTACAATGAGCAGTTCTTC. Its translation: CATQRSDRTYNEQFF.

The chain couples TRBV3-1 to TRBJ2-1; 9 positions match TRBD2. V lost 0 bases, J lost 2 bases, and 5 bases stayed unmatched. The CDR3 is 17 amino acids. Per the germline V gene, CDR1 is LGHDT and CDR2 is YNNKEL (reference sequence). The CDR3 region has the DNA TGTGCCAGCAGCCAAGATCGGGCTAGCGGGGCCTACAATGAGCAGTTCTTC. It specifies CASSQDRASGAYNEQFF.

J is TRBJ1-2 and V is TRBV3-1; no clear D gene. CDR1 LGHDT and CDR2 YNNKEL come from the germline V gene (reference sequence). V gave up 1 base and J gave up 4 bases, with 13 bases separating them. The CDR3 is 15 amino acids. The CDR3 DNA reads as TGTGCCAGCAGCCAAGCGGGGTCAAGTCTCTATGGCTACACCTTC. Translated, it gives CASSQAGSSLYGYTF.

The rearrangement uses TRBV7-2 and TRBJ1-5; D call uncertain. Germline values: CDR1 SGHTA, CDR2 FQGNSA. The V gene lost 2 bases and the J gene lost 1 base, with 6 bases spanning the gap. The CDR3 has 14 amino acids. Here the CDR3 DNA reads TGTGCCAGCAGCTTAATCGACAGCAATCAGCCCCAGCATTTT. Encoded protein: CASSLIDSNQPQHF.